This TCR beta chain was sequenced for a study of T cells in women clearing cervical HPV infection. Looking at the study overall: Controls gave blood once infection was undetectable; cases at lesion identification.

As concerns this clone: Its cognate antigen is unknown. The read ends 3 residues before the CDR3 terminus; that terminus is restored from the germline J gene.

Notes on the study in general: CIN3+ cases had significantly higher TCR richness than controls; evenness did not differ. A classifier using richness and V gene abundances reached an AUC of approximately 0.8. Richness differences could reflect unmeasured T-cell content per sample.

This CDR3 has 19 amino acids. Germline V gives CDR1 ENHRY, CDR2 SYGVKD. Trimming cost V 6 bases and J 1 base; bases outside gene matches: 17. Clones were sequenced by immunoSEQ multiplex PCR, and TCRdb holds only the in-frame ones, with some missing. This repertoire comprises approximately 30,000 clones; its ten largest clones make up about 3.7%. The chain employs TRBV10-3 and TRBJ2-5, with 10 bases that match TRBD1. The sample taken for sequencing was blood buffy coat. The source of this sequence is a woman between 18 and 75 years old with a cervical HPV16 infection that either progressed to CIN3+ or cleared (not recorded which). CDR3 loop: CAIRPGTGVTKAPQETQYF. The sequenced CDR3 bases are TGTGCCATCAGACCCGGGACAGGGGTTACCAAGGCCCCCCAAGAGACC.